A selection of T cell receptor beta chains follows, all from one sample in a study of CD8+ T cells in alopecia areata. Generated by immunoSEQ multiplex PCR, the TCRdb table keeps only in-frame clones and is missing some. The data contain fewer than 150,000 clones, 56% of them singletons. The material sequenced was CD4+ T cells sorted from blood, taken at week 24, from a patient treated with tofacitinib. The receptor source for this set is a human donor with alopecia areata. CDR3s include the opening cysteine and the closing phenylalanine or tryptophan. A D gene is named only where the DNA matches it firmly. Size tells how often a clone was seen (once, few, many) or the class of an expanded clone, and some rows leave it out.

>NA|14|NA|TRBV2|TRBJ1-3
CASRRDTSGNTIYF
TGTGCCAGCAGAAGAGACACCTCTGGAAACACCATATATTTT
>NA|13|NA|TRBV29-1|TRBJ1-5
CSVEEGGGQPQHF
TGCAGCGTTGAAGAAGGCGGGGGACAGCCCCAGCATTTT
>few|14|NA|TRBV18|TRBJ1-3
CASSPTGIGNTIYF
TGTGCCAGCTCACCAACAGGAATTGGAAACACCATATATTTT
>NA|14|NA|TRBV5-1|TRBJ1-1
CASSLGGFGTEAFF
TGCGCCAGCAGCTTGGGGGGGTTTGGCACTGAAGCTTTCTTT
>NA|17|NA|TRBV4-3|TRBJ2-3
CASSQEWSRSGTDTQYF
TGCGCCAGCAGCCAAGAATGGAGCCGGTCCGGCACAGATACGCAGTATTTT
>few|14|TRBD2|TRBV2|TRBJ2-7
CASSGTSGGEEQYF
TGTGCCAGCAGTGGGACTAGCGGGGGAGAGGAGCAGTACTTC
>few|13|NA|TRBV6-5|TRBJ1-1
CASTSLGNAEAFF
TGTGCCAGCACCTCGCTTGGGAACGCTGAAGCTTTCTTT
>NA|14|TRBD1|TRBV19|TRBJ2-1
CASSIGTGYTEQFF
TGTGCCAGTAGTATTGGGACAGGGTATACTGAGCAGTTCTTC
>NA|14|TRBD1|TRBV30|TRBJ1-1
CAWRIGTVNTEAFF
TGTGCCTGGAGAATAGGGACAGTGAACACTGAAGCTTTCTTT
>NA|16|NA|TRBV5-6|TRBJ2-5
CASSSPVGGSQETQYF
TGTGCCAGCAGCTCCCCCGTGGGCGGTTCCCAAGAGACCCAGTACTTC
>NA|9|NA|TRBV29-1|TRBJ2-5
CSVGETQYF
TGCAGCGTTGGAGAGACCCAGTACTTC
>once|12|NA|TRBV10-3|TRBJ2-5
CAISEGGETQYF
TGTGCCATCAGTGAGGGAGGTGAGACCCAGTACTTC
>once|15|NA|TRBV7-9|TRBJ2-7
CASGFGRTTSYEQYF
TGTGCCAGCGGCTTCGGAAGGACGACGTCCTACGAGCAGTACTTC
>NA|11|NA|TRBV5-1|TRBJ2-5
CASSFEETQYF
TGCGCCAGCAGCTTCGAAGAGACCCAGTACTTC
>NA|12|NA|TRBV29-1|TRBJ1-5
CSVEQPGQPQHF
TGCAGCGTTGAACAGCCGGGGCAGCCCCAGCATTTT
>NA|14|NA|TRBV29-1|TRBJ2-1
CSVEARLARNEQFF
TGCAGCGTTGAAGCCCGACTGGCGCGGAATGAGCAGTTCTTC
>NA|14|TRBD2|TRBV9|TRBJ2-3
CASSLRTSGGSKYF
TGTGCCAGCAGCCTACGGACTAGCGGGGGGTCTAAGTATTTT
>NA|13|NA|TRBV4-2|TRBJ1-2
CASSHPGTDGYTF
TGTGCCAGCAGCCATCCGGGGACCGATGGCTACACCTTC
>NA|17|TRBD2|TRBV15|TRBJ2-1
CATSREYASGGYNEQFF
TGTGCCACCAGCAGAGAGTACGCTAGCGGGGGCTACAATGAGCAGTTCTTC
>NA|15|NA|TRBV4-1|TRBJ1-1
CASSPTDTLNTEAFF
TGCGCCAGCAGCCCTACGGACACTTTGAACACTGAAGCTTTCTTT
>NA|14|TRBD2|TRBV7-2|TRBJ2-1
CASRSPGRGGRQFF
TGTGCCAGCAGGTCCCCCGGACGGGGGGGTCGGCAGTTCTTC
>few|15|NA|TRBV7-9|TRBJ1-6
CASSLEGRLGSPLHF
TGTGCCAGCAGCTTAGAGGGACGGCTTGGTTCACCCCTCCACTTT
>few|15|TRBD1|TRBV5-1|TRBJ2-2
CASSPGTGATGELFF
TGCGCCAGCAGCCCGGGGACAGGGGCTACCGGGGAGCTGTTTTTT
>NA|15|TRBD1|TRBV27|TRBJ2-1
CASSLSNRGRNEQFF
TGTGCCAGCAGTTTATCGAACAGGGGCCGGAATGAGCAGTTCTTC
>NA|13|NA|TRBV7-2|TRBJ2-5
CASSPVSLETQYF
TGTGCCAGCAGCCCCGTTTCCCTAGAGACCCAGTACTTC
>NA|14|NA|TRBV2|TRBJ2-1
CASSLRLGGNEQFF
TGTGCCAGCAGTCTAAGACTAGGCGGGAATGAGCAGTTCTTC
>NA|13|NA|TRBV30|TRBJ1-5
CAWSVAGNQPQHF
TGTGCCTGGAGTGTGGCGGGAAATCAGCCCCAGCATTTT
>NA|14|NA|TRBV5-6|TRBJ1-5
CARVRGACNQPQHF
TGTGCCAGAGTTAGGGGAGCTTGCAATCAGCCCCAGCATTTT
>NA|14|TRBD1|TRBV9|TRBJ1-1
CASSYRGRDTEAFF
TGTGCCAGCAGCTACAGGGGGCGGGACACTGAAGCTTTCTTT
>NA|14|TRBD1|TRBV27|TRBJ1-4
CASSLDRGSEKLFF
TGTGCCAGCAGTTTAGACAGGGGGAGTGAAAAACTGTTTTTT
>NA|11|NA|TRBV20-1|TRBJ2-5
CSARVHPAQYF
TGCAGTGCTAGAGTTCACCCGGCCCAGTACTTC
>NA|15|TRBD1|TRBV7-9|TRBJ1-2
CASSYGTDFNYGYTF
TGTGCCAGCAGCTACGGGACAGACTTTAACTATGGCTACACCTTC
>NA|16|NA|TRBV5-1|TRBJ1-1
CASSLAGKGLNTEAFF
TGCGCCAGCAGCTTGGCAGGCAAGGGCCTGAACACTGAAGCTTTCTTT
>few|14|NA|TRBV7-9|TRBJ2-3
CASSPGDSRDTQYF
TGTGCCAGCAGCCCCGGGGATTCCAGGGATACGCAGTATTTT
>NA|13|NA|TRBV11-2|TRBJ1-2
CASSPVQGDGYTF
TGTGCCAGCAGCCCCGTCCAGGGTGATGGCTACACCTTC
>NA|14|NA|TRBV5-1|TRBJ1-1
CASRVDGLNTEAFF
TGCGCCAGCAGGGTCGACGGGTTGAACACTGAAGCTTTCTTT
>few|18|TRBD1|TRBV7-2|TRBJ2-3
CASSQDRARTGTTDTQYF
TGTGCCAGCAGCCAAGATCGGGCGAGGACAGGGACGACAGATACGCAGTATTTT
>NA|14|NA|TRBV7-2|TRBJ2-7
CASRAGTGTYEQYF
TGTGCCAGCCGGGCCGGGACGGGAACCTACGAGCAGTACTTC